A selection of T cell receptor beta chains follows, all from one sample in a study of Ad26.COV2.S vaccination and SARS-CoV-2 variants. The table came from immunoSEQ multiplex PCR; TCRdb's copy has only in-frame clones and leaves some out. The repertoire has nearly 400,000 clones, about 88% of them found once; the top ten carry 1.9%. This sample comprised peripheral blood, obtained in a trial of Ad26.COV2.S vaccine versus placebo. Receptor source: a person aged 18-65 years who received the Ad26.COV2.S COVID-19 vaccine or a placebo. Each CDR3 is given with its conserved first and last residue. Each record gives: D gene, J gene, V gene, clone size, CDR3 DNA, CDR3 protein. D genes are given only for firm matches. Not all rows give a size; the values are once, few, many and, for expanded clones, a class.

- | TRBJ2-2 | TRBV11-1 | - | TGTGCCAGCAGCCTCCGGGGGCGAGCCGGGGAGCTGTTTTTT | CASSLRGRAGELFF
- | TRBJ2-7 | TRBV11-2 | once | TGTGCCAGCAGCCCCCAATGGTGGGGCTCGAAGATTTACGAGCAGTACTTC | CASSPQWWGSKIYEQYF
- | TRBJ2-3 | TRBV7-9 | - | TGTGCCAGCAGCTTACCGGGGCGAGGTACGCAGTATTTT | CASSLPGRGTQYF
- | TRBJ1-1 | TRBV9 | few | TGTGCCAGCAGCCCCGCAGTGAACACTGAAGCTTTCTTT | CASSPAVNTEAFF
- | TRBJ1-2 | TRBV13 | - | TGTGCCAGCAGCCCCCCGATGCGTGAAGGGAATGGCTACACCTTC | CASSPPMREGNGYTF
- | TRBJ2-4 | TRBV2 | once | TGTGCCAGCGGGCATGGAGCGGATTTAGCCAAAAACATTCAGTACTTC | CASGHGADLAKNIQYF
TRBD2 | TRBJ2-1 | TRBV3-1/TRBV3-2 | once | TGTGCCAGCAGCCAATGGGCTAGCGGAAAGTTATACAATGAGCAGTTCTTC | CASSQWASGKLYNEQFF
TRBD1 | TRBJ1-5 | TRBV27 | - | TGTGCCAGCAGTTCCACGACAGGGCCATGGGGCAATCAGCCCCAGCATTTT | CASSSTTGPWGNQPQHF
- | TRBJ2-6 | TRBV7-6 | - | TGTGCCAGCAGCTCTCTGCCAGGGAAGGCCAACGTCCTGACTTTC | CASSSLPGKANVLTF
TRBD2 | TRBJ2-5 | TRBV3-1/TRBV3-2 | - | TGTGCCAGCAGCCAAGATCTATCAGCGGGAGGGCCAGAGACCCAGTACTTC | CASSQDLSAGGPETQYF
TRBD1 | TRBJ2-1 | TRBV19 | - | TGTGCCAGTAGTATCCAAGTAGGGGGCGGGCAGTTCTTC | CASSIQVGGGQFF
TRBD2 | TRBJ2-5 | TRBV7-2 | - | TGTGCCAGCAGCTTATATAGCGGGACATTCGAGACCCAGTACTTC | CASSLYSGTFETQYF
TRBD1 | TRBJ1-5 | TRBV2 | - | TGTGCCAGCAGTTACAGGGGCGGTCAGCCCCAGCATTTT | CASSYRGGQPQHF
TRBD1 | TRBJ2-7 | TRBV5-4 | - | TGTGCCAGCAGCCCTCGAGGGTCCGAACAGGGGGCGAGGGTTAACTACGAGCAGTACTTC | CASSPRGSEQGARVNYEQYF
- | TRBJ2-7 | TRBV7-8 | - | TGTGCCAGCAGCCCTAAGCTAATAACCGCAGCCTACGAGCAGTACTTC | CASSPKLITAAYEQYF
- | TRBJ2-1 | TRBV14 | once | TGTGCCAGCAGCCGGGAGACCAATGAGCAGTTCTTC | CASSRETNEQFF
- | TRBJ2-5 | TRBV28 | - | TGTGCCAGCAGCTCCACTCATGTGGGGGGCGCTGGCGGAAGGGAGACCCAGTACTTC | CASSSTHVGGAGGRETQYF
TRBD1 | TRBJ1-4 | TRBV9 | - | TGTGCCAGCAGTGGTACCGGGACAGCCCTTGAAAAACTGTTTTTT | CASSGTGTALEKLFF
- | TRBJ1-2 | TRBV29-1 | - | TGCAGCGTTGAAGTGCCGATTGCCGCTGGCTACACCTTC | CSVEVPIAAGYTF
TRBD2 | TRBJ2-3 | TRBV6-2/TRBV6-3 | once | TGTGCCAGCAGTTCTCCGGGACTAGCGGTAGATACGCAGTATTTT | CASSSPGLAVDTQYF
- | TRBJ1-2 | TRBV3-1/TRBV3-2 | - | TGTGCCAGCAGCCGAGGAGGAGTAGCTAACTATGGCTACACCTTC | CASSRGGVANYGYTF
- | TRBJ2-5 | TRBV10-3 | - | TGTGCCACCAGCCCACCCCCGGGGCAAGAGACCCAGTACTTC | CATSPPPGQETQYF
TRBD1 | TRBJ2-2 | TRBV30 | - | TGTGCCTGGAGGAGGACAGGGGGCATCACCGGGGAGCTGTTTTTT | CAWRRTGGITGELFF
TRBD1 | TRBJ2-7 | TRBV6-5 | - | TGTGCCAGCAGTCCGCGCAGGGACAGCTACGAGCAGTACTTC | CASSPRRDSYEQYF
- | TRBJ1-1 | TRBV9 | - | TGTGCCAGCAGCGTCGGGGTAGTCACTGAAGCTTTCTTT | CASSVGVVTEAFF
- | TRBJ2-1 | TRBV9 | - | TGTGCCAGCAGCCAGCGAGACAATGAGCAGTTCTTC | CASSQRDNEQFF
- | TRBJ2-3 | TRBV20-1 | - | TGCAGTGCTAGTTACGGACGGGATACGCAGTATTTT | CSASYGRDTQYF
- | TRBJ1-1 | TRBV30 | - | TGTGCCTGGAGTGTATGGGGCTTGAACACTGAAGCTTTCTTT | CAWSVWGLNTEAFF